Here is one T cell receptor (beta chain) with its context. The antigen is unknown. The germline V gene has CDR1 MNHEY and CDR2 SVGAGI. V was clipped by 5 bases and J by 8 bases; unmatched bases: 9. The CDR3 is 15 residues long. These data originate in a study of cytomegalovirus exposure and HLA in healthy donors. Overall study: A preliminary data release comprised tens of millions of unique TCRs obtained from HLA-typed donors. Out of 398 genotyped donors, less than 85% belonged to the Caucasian-associated ancestry cluster.

PCR was performed using 60 Vbeta and 13 Jbeta primers. The method was immunoSEQ multiplex PCR; TCRdb's version includes in-frame clones alone and lacks a portion of them. The sample shows 140,000 to 150,000 clones, approximately 78% of them seen only once. Study-wide results and caveats: Compared with the approximately 700-donor mean, an Asian-associated ancestry cluster reportedly had fewer N-insertions, according to a later analysis. Later genetic work tied a missense DCLRE1C variant to beta-chain V and J trimming.

The rearrangement uses TRBV6-5 and TRBJ1-4; 9 bases fit TRBD1. What was sequenced was PBMCs. The TCR was taken from a middle-aged man in good health and CMV-seropositive. The CDR3 is CASSNSRQGGEKLFF. The DNA for the CDR3 is TGTGCCAGCAGTAATTCCCGACAGGGGGGGGAAAAACTGTTTTTT.